Sequencing of this T cell receptor beta chain was carried out in a study of control samples from healthy donors and cancer patients. Sequencing used immunoSEQ multiplex PCR; TCRdb keeps in-frame clones, though not all of them. The table includes around 20,000 clones, roughly four fifths detected once. Trimming cost V 5 bases and J 3 bases, with 3 bases left between them. The CDR3 extends over 11 amino acids. The germline V gene encodes CDR1 SEHNR and CDR2 FQNEAQ (reference sequence). The sequencing input was PBMCs. V usage is TRBV7-9 and J usage is TRBJ2-3; no firm D call. The source of this sequence is an elderly man with head and neck cancer. CDR3 in amino acids: CASSPTDTQYF. CDR3 sequence (DNA): TGTGCCAGCAGCCCGACAGATACGCAGTATTTT.